A single sample is the source of the 5 T cell receptor beta chains below, sequenced in a study of T cell responses to AZD1222 COVID-19 vaccine. The data were produced by immunoSEQ multiplex PCR, yet TCRdb's version contains in-frame clones alone and is incomplete. The sample yields about 180,000 clones, roughly 88% seen once. Sequenced here: peripheral blood, sampled on day 0 of AZD1222 vaccination. Source of these receptors: an adult in good health.

This clone was found many times. The chain joins TRBV6-2 or TRBV6-3 to TRBJ2-7; a possible D gene is TRBD2 (5 bases). The CDR3 sequence is 14 residues long. With 4 bases removed from V and 2 bases from J, the gap between germline ends came to 12 bases. CDR1 MNHEY and CDR2 SVGEGT come from the germline V gene. CDR3 DNA: TGTGCCAGCAGTTTACTAGAGGGAACCTACGAGCAGTACTTC. It specifies CASSLLEGTYEQYF.

The chain combines TRBV6-5 with TRBJ1-5; no reliable D call. CDR1 is MNHEY and CDR2 is SVGAGI in the germline V gene. Trimming took off 1 base at V and 5 bases at J, with 6 bases between the two ends. The CDR3 sequence is 13 residues long. The CDR3 spells CASSYYQDQPQHF. The CDR3 DNA reads TGTGCCAGCAGTTACTACCAAGATCAGCCCCAGCATTTT.

The rearrangement links TRBV5-4 to TRBJ2-4; D possibly corresponds to TRBD2 (6 bases). Trimming took off 0 bases at V and 3 bases at J, with 13 bases between the two ends. Germline V CDR1 and CDR2: SGHNT, YYREEE (reference sequence). The CDR3 runs to 16 residues. CDR3 coding DNA: TGTGCCAGCAGCTTGGACGGAGGGTTCGGCAAAAACATTCAGTACTTC. It yields the protein CASSLDGGFGKNIQYF.

The chain recombines TRBV5-1 with TRBJ2-1; D possibly corresponds to TRBD2 (5 bases). The CDR3 consists of 17 residues. Trimming removed 0 bases from V and 2 bases from J, with 15 bases in between. The germline V gene encodes CDR1 SGHRS and CDR2 YFSETQ. The CDR3 here is CASSLERASRAYNEQFF. As DNA, the CDR3 is TGCGCCAGCAGCTTGGAAAGGGCTAGCCGGGCCTACAATGAGCAGTTCTTC. Based on the CDR3 plus reference TRBV5-1 and TRBJ2-1, the full variable domain is KAGVTQTPRYLIKTRGQQVTLSCSPISGHRSVSWYQQTPGQGLQFLFEYFSETQRNKGNFPGRFSGRQFSNSRSEMNVSTLELGDSALYLCASSLERASRAYNEQFFGPGTRLTVL.

V and J are TRBV2 and TRBJ2-1; 7 nucleotides align to TRBD1. CDR1 and CDR2 from the germline V gene are SNHLY and FYNNEI. V shed 6 bases, J shed 0 bases, and the junction held 14 bases outside the gene matches. The CDR3 consists of 18 residues. CDR3 in amino acids: CASSARPPDRSSYNEQFF. CDR3 nucleotide sequence: TGTGCCAGCAGCGCCCGACCACCGGACAGGAGCTCCTACAATGAGCAGTTCTTC. Variable domain in full (rest from reference TRBV2 and TRBJ2-1): EPEVTQTPSHQVTQMGQEVILRCVPISNHLYFYWYRQILGQKVEFLVSFYNNEISEKSEIFDDQFSVERPDGSNFTLKIRSTKLEDSAMYFCASSARPPDRSSYNEQFFGPGTRLTVL.